This T cell receptor beta chain was found in a study of shared T cell receptors in the human thymus. The V segment lost 0 bases and the J segment 5 bases; nucleotides outside the gene matches: 8. The CDR3 contains 17 residues. The method was immunoSEQ multiplex PCR; TCRdb's version includes in-frame clones alone and lacks a portion of them. The sample includes approximately 490,000 clones, 70% to 80% of them seen just once. These same data were also listed under a study on human thymus T cells. As reported in that work: Donors consisted of healthy Finnish infants (having corrective surgery for congenital heart defects). Thymus tissue for the work was resected from patients undergoing corrective heart surgery. Related work showed strongly overlapping thymic repertoires across unrelated individuals.

The sequenced sample was thymocytes. The receptor's source is a boy in the first two years of life with a congenital heart defect. The chain joins TRBV23-1 to TRBJ1-5, with 9 nucleotides matching TRBD1. TRBV23-1 is noted as an ORF with a role that remains uncertain. The CDR3 reads CASSQSYDRGGDQPQHF. As DNA, the CDR3 is TGCGCCAGCAGTCAATCTTACGACAGGGGGGGGGATCAGCCCCAGCATTTT.